A selection of T cell receptor beta chains follows, all from one sample in a study of blood T cell repertoires in COVID-19. Some clones are missing from TCRdb's copy, which holds only in-frame ones; the method was immunoSEQ multiplex PCR. The top ten clones hold roughly 2% of a sample with 250,000 to 300,000 clones, approximately 86% of them seen once. Sequenced input: peripheral blood. The receptors stem from a woman aged 45-59 years who had recovered from COVID-19. Both conserved end residues are part of each CDR3. D genes are given only for firm matches. Clone size is given for some rows only: seen once, a few or many times, or a class if the clone is expanded.

>once|TRBV2|TRBD1|TRBJ1-1
TGTGCCAGCCTGGGACAGCAGAACACTGAAGCTTTCTTT
CASLGQQNTEAFF
>NA|TRBV19|TRBD1|TRBJ1-2
TGTGCCAGTAGTATAACAGGGGTTAACTATGGCTACACCTTC
CASSITGVNYGYTF
>NA|TRBV5-4|NA|TRBJ2-7
TGTGCCAGCAGATCGGACAGCTACGAGCAGTACTTC
CASRSDSYEQYF
>NA|TRBV5-6|TRBD1|TRBJ1-1
TGTGCCAGCAGCCGACAGGGGGTCGGCGCTTTCTTT
CASSRQGVGAFF
>NA|TRBV7-8|TRBD1|TRBJ2-1
TGTGCCAGCAGCTTAGCGGGACAGGATGGTAGGCAGTTCTTC
CASSLAGQDGRQFF
>NA|TRBV5-1|NA|TRBJ2-7
TGCGCCAGTCGCCTGGAGGGCGAGCAGTACTTC
CASRLEGEQYF
>NA|TRBV7-3|NA|TRBJ1-6
TGTGCCAGCAGACGATCAGGGGAGGGGAAGGGGGCCCTCCACTTT
CASRRSGEGKGALHF
>NA|TRBV18|TRBD2|TRBJ2-7
TGTGCCAGCTCATCGAGGCTAGCGGGAGGTGAGCAGTACTTC
CASSSRLAGGEQYF
>NA|TRBV18|TRBD1|TRBJ2-7
TGTGCCAGCTCACCTATACGAGACAGGGGGCAGGAGCAGTACTTC
CASSPIRDRGQEQYF
>NA|TRBV29-1|NA|TRBJ2-5
TGCAGCGTTGAAGGTCCGAGCGTGCGGACCCAGTACTTC
CSVEGPSVRTQYF
>NA|TRBV9|NA|TRBJ1-5
TGTGCCAGCCCCCGGGGTGGCCTTAATCAGCCCCAGCATTTT
CASPRGGLNQPQHF
>NA|TRBV19|TRBD1|TRBJ2-2
TGTGCCAGTAGTGTCGGGACAGGGGTTATTACCGGGGAGCTGTTTTTT
CASSVGTGVITGELFF
>NA|TRBV27|TRBD1|TRBJ1-1
TGTGCCAGCAGTAGGGACAGCGAGAACACTGAAGCTTTCTTT
CASSRDSENTEAFF
>NA|TRBV4-3|NA|TRBJ1-1
TGCGCCAGCAGCCAAGAGGCAGGGAAGGCTGAAGCTTTCTTT
CASSQEAGKAEAFF
>NA|TRBV11-2|NA|TRBJ1-5
TGTGCCAGCAGCCCAGAGGGAGGGGTCAATCAGCCCCAGCATTTT
CASSPEGGVNQPQHF
>NA|TRBV28|TRBD1|TRBJ2-7
TGTGCCAGCAGCTTAGCCCGGCTACAGGGGTTAGAAGAGCAGTACTTC
CASSLARLQGLEEQYF
>once|TRBV4-3|NA|TRBJ2-1
TGCGCCAGCAGCTCGGGGGAGACTCGCCTCTACAATGAGCAGTTCTTC
CASSSGETRLYNEQFF
>NA|TRBV9|NA|TRBJ1-1
TGTGCCAGCAGCGTAGCCCCCGGGAGAGCGAACACTGAAGCTTTCTTT
CASSVAPGRANTEAFF
>NA|TRBV7-7|TRBD2|TRBJ2-1
TGTGCTAGCAGCTTAGCCGTAGCGGGAGGGCCAGTAGCGAATGAGCAGTTCTTC
CASSLAVAGGPVANEQFF
>NA|TRBV6-2/TRBV6-3|TRBD2|TRBJ2-5
TGTGCCAGCAGCCCTCGACTAGCGGGGGTCCAAGAGACCCAGTACTTC
CASSPRLAGVQETQYF
>NA|TRBV28|TRBD1|TRBJ2-2
TGTGCCAGCACTCTAGGAGGACAGGTTGGGACCGGGGAGCTGTTTTTT
CASTLGGQVGTGELFF
>NA|TRBV5-4|TRBD2|TRBJ2-5
TGTGCCAGCAGCCCTAGAGGAGCGGGGGGATTACAAGAGACCCAGTACTTC
CASSPRGAGGLQETQYF
>once|TRBV7-2|TRBD2|TRBJ2-1
TGTGCCAGCAGCTTAAAATCTAGGGCTAGCGGATACAATGAGCAGTTCTTC
CASSLKSRASGYNEQFF
>NA|TRBV9|TRBD1|TRBJ1-3
TGTGCCAGCAGCGTAGACCCCGGGACAGGGCCTGGAAACACCATATATTTT
CASSVDPGTGPGNTIYF
>NA|TRBV5-6|TRBD2|TRBJ2-7
TGTGCCAGCAGCGGGACTAGCGGGGACTCCTACGAGCAGTACTTC
CASSGTSGDSYEQYF
>NA|TRBV6-5|NA|TRBJ2-1
TGTGCCAGCAGTTACGGGCAGCTATCCTACAATGAGCAGTTCTTC
CASSYGQLSYNEQFF
>few|TRBV24-1|TRBD1|TRBJ2-7
TGTGCCACCAGTGACTCCTTGGACAGGGCGGACGAGCAGTACTTC
CATSDSLDRADEQYF
>NA|TRBV11-2|NA|TRBJ1-1
TGTGCCAGCAGCTCTATCAGGGACACTGAAGCTTTCTTT
CASSSIRDTEAFF
>NA|TRBV6-4|NA|TRBJ2-1
TGTGCCAGCAGTGAAAACAGGGAATACAATGAGCAGTTCTTC
CASSENREYNEQFF
>NA|TRBV7-9|TRBD1|TRBJ1-2
TGTGCCAGCAGCTCGGGACAGGGGTTTTGGTATGGCTACACCTTC
CASSSGQGFWYGYTF
>once|TRBV19|TRBD2|TRBJ2-7
TGTGCCAGTAGTTGGGGAAGCGGGAGGCCCTACGAGCAGTACTTC
CASSWGSGRPYEQYF
>once|TRBV5-4|TRBD1|TRBJ2-2
TGTGCCAGCAGTTTTGGACAGGGCAGGGGGGAGCTGTTTTTT
CASSFGQGRGELFF
>once|TRBV7-9|NA|TRBJ2-2
TGTGCCAGCAGCAGGCTAAAGGGACAAAGCACCGGGGAGCTGTTTTTT
CASSRLKGQSTGELFF
>NA|TRBV4-3|NA|TRBJ1-2
TGCGCCAGCAGCCAAGTGGACAGTCGCAAACCATACACCTTC
CASSQVDSRKPYTF